This TCR beta chain was found in a study of shared clonotypes between healthy human individuals. A few counts support this clone. Its specificity is not known. Genomic DNA of unsorted samples came from 85 million to 90 million PBMCs. Study-level results: Donor scarcity curtailed the genetic and exposure-history diversity represented herein. Investigators collected only blood, and repertoires in tissues likely differ.

The CDR3 runs to 17 residues. CDR1 is SGHAT and CDR2 is FQNNGV in the germline V gene. Trimming took 0 bases from V and 0 from J, leaving 11 bases between them. Loaded into unsorted PBMC replicate PCRs was roughly 300 ng DNA, some 27,000 T cell genomes. Sequencing used immunoSEQ multiplex PCR; TCRdb keeps in-frame clones, though not all of them. The sample lists hundreds of thousands of clones; around 79% were seen once. The chain combines TRBV11-2 with TRBJ2-2; no firm D call. Source material: PBMCs. The clonotype comes from a middle-aged woman in good health. Some clones in this sample may be carry-over from other donors' samples. This chain's CDR3 is CASSLDGETTNTGELFF. DNA of the CDR3: TGTGCCAGCAGCTTAGATGGAGAGACAACGAACACCGGGGAGCTGTTTTTT.